A selection of T cell receptor beta chains follows, all from one sample in a study of low-dose radiotherapy and immunotherapy resistance in tumors. TCRdb reanalysed the reads using MiXCR and keeps one entry per CDR3 protein. Of about 50,000 distinct CDR3 sequences in the sample, approximately 12% were seen once. The sequencing used PBMCs, collected before treatment. These receptors all come from a female donor with ovarian cancer. The CDR3 runs from the conserved cysteine through the conserved F or W. D genes are given only for firm matches. The listing skips clone size in some rows; elsewhere it reads once, few, many or a size class.

CDR3: CASSPPTEPYEQYF
DNA: TGTGCCAGCTCACCACCGACAGAACCCTACGAGCAGTACTTC
length: 14
J: TRBJ2-7
size: few
V: TRBV18
D: NA

CDR3: CASDASAGANVLTF
DNA: TGTGCCAGTGACGCTAGCGCTGGGGCCAACGTCCTGACTTTC
length: 14
J: TRBJ2-6
size: many
V: TRBV19
D: NA

CDR3: CASSLRRDNEQFF
DNA: TGTGCCAGCAGCCTCCGACGGGACAATGAGCAGTTCTTC
length: 13
J: TRBJ2-1
size: many
V: TRBV7-3
D: NA

CDR3: CSASAGGNYGYTF
DNA: TGCAGTGCCTCCGCGGGGGGCAACTATGGCTACACCTTC
length: 13
J: TRBJ1-2
size: NA
V: TRBV20-1
D: NA

CDR3: CASSWTGGMAEAFF
DNA: TGTGCCAGCAGCTGGACAGGGGGCATGGCTGAAGCTTTCTTT
length: 14
J: TRBJ1-1
size: many
V: TRBV11-2
D: TRBD1

CDR3: CASTRQGVSYNEQFF
DNA: TGTGCCAGCACCCGACAGGGGGTCTCCTACAATGAGCAGTTCTTC
length: 15
J: TRBJ2-1
size: many
V: TRBV7-9
D: TRBD1

CDR3: CASSEIHNEQFF
DNA: TGTGCCAGCAGTGAGATTCACAATGAGCAGTTCTTC
length: 12
J: TRBJ2-1
size: many
V: TRBV6-4
D: NA

CDR3: CASSLPAGVFNEQFF
DNA: TGTGCCAGCAGCTTGCCAGCGGGAGTCTTCAATGAGCAGTTCTTC
length: 15
J: TRBJ2-1
size: few
V: TRBV5-5
D: TRBD2

CDR3: CSVNVNEQFF
DNA: TGCAGCGTTAATGTCAATGAGCAGTTCTTC
length: 10
J: TRBJ2-1
size: many
V: TRBV29-1
D: NA

CDR3: CASSLAGTGFGRNTIYF
DNA: TGTGCCAGCAGCTTAGCCGGGACAGGGTTCGGGAGGAACACCATATATTTT
length: 17
J: TRBJ1-3
size: many
V: TRBV7-2
D: TRBD1

CDR3: CSANGAEQFF
DNA: TGCAGTGCAAATGGGGCAGAGCAGTTCTTC
length: 10
J: TRBJ2-1
size: many
V: TRBV20-1
D: NA

CDR3: CASSLDSRNTGELFF
DNA: TGTGCCAGCAGCTTAGATTCAAGGAACACCGGGGAGCTGTTTTTT
length: 15
J: TRBJ2-2
size: many
V: TRBV11-3
D: NA

CDR3: CASSYSEDAETQYF
DNA: TGTGCCAGCAGTTACTCGGAGGACGCGGAGACCCAGTACTTC
length: 14
J: TRBJ2-5
size: many
V: TRBV6-6
D: NA

CDR3: CASSESTSGSSYEQYF
DNA: TGTGCCAGCAGTGAATCGACTAGCGGGAGCTCCTACGAGCAGTACTTC
length: 16
J: TRBJ2-7
size: many
V: TRBV25-1
D: TRBD2

CDR3: CSATGGGQETQYF
DNA: TGCAGTGCTACCGGCGGCGGGCAAGAGACCCAGTACTTC
length: 13
J: TRBJ2-5
size: NA
V: TRBV20-1
D: NA

CDR3: CSVVGLAGGGSREQFF
DNA: TGCAGCGTTGTCGGACTAGCGGGGGGAGGTAGCCGTGAGCAGTTCTTC
length: 16
J: TRBJ2-1
size: many
V: TRBV29-1
D: TRBD2

CDR3: CASSFHDTGELFF
DNA: TGTGCCAGCAGCTTTCATGACACCGGGGAGCTGTTTTTT
length: 13
J: TRBJ2-2
size: many
V: TRBV11-2
D: NA